Shown below are 19 T cell receptor beta chains from a single sample sequenced in a study of blood T cell repertoires in COVID-19. TCRdb keeps only in-frame clones here, not all; method: immunoSEQ multiplex PCR. This sample has some 87,000 clones; roughly 82% occur once, and the top ten carry about 20%. Material: peripheral blood. The receptors originated from an elderly woman with active or convalescent COVID-19.

The rearrangement uses TRBV7-9 and TRBJ2-3; 11 bases map to TRBD2. After removal of 5 bases from V and 12 bases from J, the junction contained 16 bases not matched to a gene. The CDR3 spans 16 residues. The germline V gene has CDR1 SEHNR and CDR2 FQNEAQ (reference sequence). Here the CDR3 reads CASSPWTSGSPTHQYF. DNA of the CDR3: TGTGCCAGCAGCCCCTGGACTAGCGGGTCCCCTACTCATCAGTATTTT.

V usage is TRBV4-1 and J usage is TRBJ2-3; TRBD2 matches at 8 bases. Germline assignment: CDR1 MGHRA and CDR2 YSYEKL. CDR3 length: 16 residues. The V and J ends lost 1 base and 3 bases, in that order; junction bases with no gene match: 6. The CDR3 is CASSQGQGLVTDTQYF. The CDR3 DNA sequence: TGCGCCAGCAGCCAAGGGCAGGGACTAGTAACAGATACGCAGTATTTT.

The chain couples TRBV4-2 to TRBJ1-5, with TRBD1 identical over 7 bases. Trimming cost V 1 base and J 4 bases; bases outside gene matches: 10. This CDR3 region has 17 residues. Looked up from germline, CDR1 is LGHNA and CDR2 is YNFKEQ. CDR3 residues: CASSQVGRGRGNQPQHF. The CDR3 DNA reads TGTGCCAGCAGCCAAGTCGGGCGCGGCAGGGGGAATCAGCCCCAGCATTTT.

This clone has more than one count but fewer than ten. The rearrangement links TRBV10-3 to TRBJ2-7; 8 bases line up with TRBD1. CDR3 size: 16 residues. V lost 2 bases to trimming and J lost 3 bases; unmatched junction nucleotides: 9. The germline CDR1 and CDR2 sequences are ENHRY and SYGVKD. Here the CDR3 reads CAISETAGGEIYEQYF. CDR3 sequence (DNA): TGTGCCATCAGTGAGACCGCAGGGGGCGAGATCTACGAGCAGTACTTC.

V usage is TRBV7-2 and J usage is TRBJ2-1; 7 bases map to TRBD1. In germline, CDR1 is SGHTA, CDR2 FQGNSA. J lost 8 bases, V lost 3 bases, and 7 bases had no gene match. This CDR3 region has 14 residues. The chain's CDR3 is CASSFSQGSHEQFF. The CDR3, as DNA: TGTGCCAGCAGCTTCTCACAGGGGTCCCATGAGCAGTTCTTC.

The V gene is TRBV5-1, the J gene TRBJ1-3; 8 nucleotides line up with TRBD1. The CDR3 has 14 residues. The junction had 7 bases not matched to a gene; V was cut back by 4 bases and J by 7 bases. Germline CDR1 is SGHRS and CDR2 is YFSETQ. The CDR3 is CASSKTGDANTIYF. As DNA, the CDR3 is TGCGCCAGCAGCAAGACAGGGGATGCGAACACCATATATTTT.

V is TRBV11-2 and J is TRBJ1-1; TRBD1 might be the D (6 bases). The CDR3 runs to 15 residues. Trimming pared 2 bases from V and 5 bases from J, leaving 15 bases between. Germline assignment: CDR1 SGHAT and CDR2 FQNNGV. The CDR3 coding sequence is TGTGCCAGCAGCTTATTACAAGGGAGGGGGACTGAAGCTTTCTTT. It yields the protein CASSLLQGRGTEAFF.

The chain carries TRBV29-1 and TRBJ2-7; 7 bases are a match to TRBD2. V lost 4 bases to trimming and J lost 2 bases; unmatched junction nucleotides: 5. The CDR3 runs 13 residues. Germline V gives CDR1 SQVTM, CDR2 ANQGSEA. CDR3 sequence (DNA): TGCAGCGTTGGGAGGGAGGGAACCTACGAGCAGTACTTC. Protein: CSVGREGTYEQYF.

This clone appeared many times. The chain recombines TRBV5-6 with TRBJ2-6, with D perhaps TRBD1 (6 bases). Germline V gene lookup returns CDR1 SGHDT and CDR2 YYEEEE. The CDR3 contains 16 residues. V dropped 4 bases and J dropped 2 bases, with 13 bases sitting between them. The DNA of the CDR3 is TGTGCCAGCAGCCTCCCCACAGGGACTGGGGCCAACGTCCTGACTTTC. This sequence encodes CASSLPTGTGANVLTF.

This clone was seen once. The rearrangement uses TRBV19 and TRBJ1-2; TRBD1 is a possible D gene (6 bases). Deletions cut 3 bases from V and 3 bases from J, with 11 bases between. Germline CDR1 LNHDA, CDR2 SQIVND (reference sequence). This CDR3 contains 14 residues. The CDR3 DNA follows: TGTGCCAGTAGTATGGCGACAGGTGACTATGGCTACACCTTC. It yields the protein CASSMATGDYGYTF.

V gene TRBV5-1 combines with J gene TRBJ1-4, with D perhaps TRBD1 (5 bases). The germline gives CDR1 SGHRS, CDR2 YFSETQ. The CDR3 covers 13 residues. V lost 2 bases and J 6 bases, leaving 8 bases between the germline ends. The CDR3 DNA follows: TGCGCCAGCAGCTTTGGGGGGGATGAAAAACTGTTTTTT. Its translation is CASSFGGDEKLFF.

The genes are TRBV6-1 and TRBJ2-5; D perhaps matches TRBD1 (5 bases). CDR3 size: 15 residues. Germline V gives CDR1 MNHNS, CDR2 SASEGT. Trimming took 0 bases from V and 7 from J, leaving 15 bases between them. The CDR3 loop is CASSEARQGKGTQYF. DNA of the CDR3: TGTGCCAGCAGTGAAGCAAGGCAGGGTAAGGGGACCCAGTACTTC.

J is TRBJ2-3 and V is TRBV7-2; D may be TRBD2 (6 bases). V lost 5 bases to trimming and J lost 4 bases, with 16 bases between them. The CDR3 has 15 amino acids. From germline, CDR1 is SGHTA and CDR2 FQGNSA. The CDR3, as DNA: TGTGCCAGCAGCCCGAGACTGGGAGGCTCAGATACGCAGTATTTT. As protein: CASSPRLGGSDTQYF.

Here the CDR3 DNA reads TGTGCCAGTAGTATCCTACAGGGACCGGGAAACACCATATATTTT. Amino acids: CASSILQGPGNTIYF. V gene TRBV19 combines with J gene TRBJ1-3, with D perhaps matching TRBD1 (6 bases). The CDR3 totals 15 residues. V dropped 3 bases and J dropped 4 bases, with 13 bases sitting between them. Germline-derived CDR1 and CDR2 are LNHDA and SQIVND (reference sequence).

The rearrangement joins TRBV4-3 to TRBJ1-6, with a possible D match to TRBD1 (6 bases). CDR1 LGHNA and CDR2 YSLEER come from the germline V gene. CDR3 length: 14 residues. V was pared by 5 bases and J by 3 bases, with 8 bases between. CDR3 nucleotide sequence: TGCGCCAGCAGCGCGGACAGCTATAATTCACCCCTCCACTTT. Amino acid sequence: CASSADSYNSPLHF.

The chain combines TRBV5-4 with TRBJ2-3, with TRBD1 as a possible D gene (5 bases). The CDR3 has 14 amino acids. Trimming stripped 2 bases from V and 1 base from J, with 8 bases between. Germline CDR1 SGHNT, CDR2 YYREEE (reference sequence). Here the CDR3 reads CASSFPQGTDTQYF. The CDR3 DNA reads as TGTGCCAGCAGCTTCCCACAGGGCACAGATACGCAGTATTTT.

This chain uses TRBV2 with TRBJ1-2; D uncertain. The ends were cut back, 11 bases at V and 4 bases at J, with 11 bases in the middle. Germline V gene sequence: CDR1 SNHLY, CDR2 FYNNEI. This CDR3 is built from 11 residues. The CDR3 is CALPTIYGYTF. CDR3 DNA: TGTGCCCTCCCGACTATCTATGGCTACACCTTC.

This clone was seen once. The CDR3 nucleotides are TGTGCCAGCAGTGAAGGGCTAGCGGGGGGGTTCGTTCTTAACACCGGGGAGCTGTTTTTT. Its translation: CASSEGLAGGFVLNTGELFF. The V gene is TRBV2, the J gene TRBJ2-2; 12 bases map to TRBD2. Germline V gene sequence: CDR1 SNHLY, CDR2 FYNNEI. This CDR3 region has 20 residues. Germline trimming cut 1 base from V and 2 bases from J; bases unmatched to any gene: 11.

The rearrangement links TRBV4-3 to TRBJ1-2; 7 bases are a match to TRBD1. CDR1 LGHNA and CDR2 YSLEER come from the germline V gene. Trimming at V came to 1 base and at J to 5 bases, leaving 7 bases not matched to a gene. CDR3 length equals 15 residues. The CDR3 protein is CASSQGKTGFYGYTF. The CDR3 DNA follows: TGCGCCAGCAGCCAAGGGAAGACAGGGTTTTATGGCTACACCTTC.